This TCR beta chain was recovered during a study of identifying expanded T cells in peripheral blood. Only in-frame clones appear in the TCRdb table, and some are missing; sequencing was by immunoSEQ multiplex PCR. Here the sample spans about 110,000 clones, 88% being singletons. The germline CDR1 and CDR2 sequences are SNHLY and FYNNEI. With 8 bases removed from V and 7 bases from J, the gap between germline ends came to 11 bases. There are 12 residues in the CDR3. Regarding the study as a whole: Clone count variance between roughly 2-week samples rose with total template count.

As concerns this clone: Its target is unknown.

The sequence derives from a person aged 18-70 years in good health. Sequencing used blood. The chain combines TRBV2 with TRBJ1-4; no definite D call. The CDR3: CASLSRVEKLFF. The CDR3 bases are TGTGCCAGCCTGAGCAGAGTTGAAAAACTGTTTTTT.